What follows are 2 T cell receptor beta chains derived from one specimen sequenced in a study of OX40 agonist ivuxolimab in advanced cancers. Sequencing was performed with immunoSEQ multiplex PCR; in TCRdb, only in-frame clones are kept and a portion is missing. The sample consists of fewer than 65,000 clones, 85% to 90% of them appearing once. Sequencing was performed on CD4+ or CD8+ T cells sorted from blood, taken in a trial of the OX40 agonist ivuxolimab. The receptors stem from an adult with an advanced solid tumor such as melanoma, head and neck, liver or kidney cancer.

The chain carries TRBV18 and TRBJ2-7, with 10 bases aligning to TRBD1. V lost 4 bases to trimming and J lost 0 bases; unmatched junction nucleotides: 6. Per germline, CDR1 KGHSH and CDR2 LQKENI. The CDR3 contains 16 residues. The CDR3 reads CASSHSGQGTSYEQYF. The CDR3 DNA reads TGTGCCAGCTCACACTCGGGACAGGGGACCTCCTACGAGCAGTACTTC.

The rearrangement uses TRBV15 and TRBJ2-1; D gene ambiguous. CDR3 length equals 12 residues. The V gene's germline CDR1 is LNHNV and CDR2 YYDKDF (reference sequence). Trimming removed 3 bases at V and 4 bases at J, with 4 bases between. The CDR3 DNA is TGTGCCACCAGCAGGGATTACAATGAGCAGTTCTTC. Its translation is CATSRDYNEQFF.